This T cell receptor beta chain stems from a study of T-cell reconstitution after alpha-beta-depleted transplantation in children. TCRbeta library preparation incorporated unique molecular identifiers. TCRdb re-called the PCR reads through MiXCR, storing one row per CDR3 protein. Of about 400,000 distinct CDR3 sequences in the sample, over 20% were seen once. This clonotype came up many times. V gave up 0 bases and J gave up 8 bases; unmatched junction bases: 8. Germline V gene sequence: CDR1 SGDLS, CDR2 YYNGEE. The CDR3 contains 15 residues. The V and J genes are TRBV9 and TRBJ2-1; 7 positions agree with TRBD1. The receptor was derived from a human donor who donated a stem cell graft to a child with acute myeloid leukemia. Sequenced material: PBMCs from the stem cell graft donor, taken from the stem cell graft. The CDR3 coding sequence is TGTGCCAGCAGCGTAGCCCAGGGGGATGGGCATGAGCAGTTCTTC. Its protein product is CASSVAQGDGHEQFF.